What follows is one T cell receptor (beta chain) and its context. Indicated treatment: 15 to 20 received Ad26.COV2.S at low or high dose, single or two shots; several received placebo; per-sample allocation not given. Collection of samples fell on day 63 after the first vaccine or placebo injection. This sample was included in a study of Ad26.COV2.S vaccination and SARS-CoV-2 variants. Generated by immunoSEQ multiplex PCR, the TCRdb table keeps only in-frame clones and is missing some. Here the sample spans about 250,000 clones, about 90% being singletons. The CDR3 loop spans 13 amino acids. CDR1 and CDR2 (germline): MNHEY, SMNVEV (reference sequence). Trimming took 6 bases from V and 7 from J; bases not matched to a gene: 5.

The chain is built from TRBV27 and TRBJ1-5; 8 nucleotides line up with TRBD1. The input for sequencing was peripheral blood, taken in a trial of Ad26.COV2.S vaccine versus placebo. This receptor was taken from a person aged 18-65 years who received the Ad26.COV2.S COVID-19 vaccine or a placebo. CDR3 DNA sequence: TGTGCCAGCAGACAGGACAGGGACCAGCCCCAGCATTTT. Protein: CASRQDRDQPQHF.